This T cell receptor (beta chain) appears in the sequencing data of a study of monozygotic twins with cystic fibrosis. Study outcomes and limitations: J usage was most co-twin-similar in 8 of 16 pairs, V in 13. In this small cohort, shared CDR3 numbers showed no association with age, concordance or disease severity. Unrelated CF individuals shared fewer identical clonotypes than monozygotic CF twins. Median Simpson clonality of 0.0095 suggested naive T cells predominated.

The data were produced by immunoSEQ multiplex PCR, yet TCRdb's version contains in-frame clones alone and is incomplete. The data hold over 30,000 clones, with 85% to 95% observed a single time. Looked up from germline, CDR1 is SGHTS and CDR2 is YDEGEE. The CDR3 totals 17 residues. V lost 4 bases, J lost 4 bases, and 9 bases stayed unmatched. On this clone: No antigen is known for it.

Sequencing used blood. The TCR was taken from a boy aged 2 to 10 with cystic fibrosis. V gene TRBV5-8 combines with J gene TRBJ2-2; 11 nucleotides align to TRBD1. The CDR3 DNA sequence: TGTGCCAGCAGCCCCCCGGGACAGGGGGAGACCACCGGGGAGCTGTTTTTT. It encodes CASSPPGQGETTGELFF.